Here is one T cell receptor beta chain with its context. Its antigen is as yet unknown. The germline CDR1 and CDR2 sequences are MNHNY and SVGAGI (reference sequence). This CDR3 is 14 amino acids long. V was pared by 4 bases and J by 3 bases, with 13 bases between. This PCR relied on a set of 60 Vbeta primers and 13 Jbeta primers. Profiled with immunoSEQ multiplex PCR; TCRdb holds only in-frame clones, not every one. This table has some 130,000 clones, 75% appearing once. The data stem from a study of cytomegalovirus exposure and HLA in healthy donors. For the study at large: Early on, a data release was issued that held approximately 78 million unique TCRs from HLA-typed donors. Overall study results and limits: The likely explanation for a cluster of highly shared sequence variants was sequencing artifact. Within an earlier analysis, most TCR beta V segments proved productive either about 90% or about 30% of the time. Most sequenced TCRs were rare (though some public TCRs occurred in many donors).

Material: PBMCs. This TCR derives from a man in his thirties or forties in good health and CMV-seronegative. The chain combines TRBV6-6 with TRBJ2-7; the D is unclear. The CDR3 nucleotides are TGTGCCAGCAGTTTTGATGCGCTAGGCTACGAGCAGTACTTC. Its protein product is CASSFDALGYEQYF.